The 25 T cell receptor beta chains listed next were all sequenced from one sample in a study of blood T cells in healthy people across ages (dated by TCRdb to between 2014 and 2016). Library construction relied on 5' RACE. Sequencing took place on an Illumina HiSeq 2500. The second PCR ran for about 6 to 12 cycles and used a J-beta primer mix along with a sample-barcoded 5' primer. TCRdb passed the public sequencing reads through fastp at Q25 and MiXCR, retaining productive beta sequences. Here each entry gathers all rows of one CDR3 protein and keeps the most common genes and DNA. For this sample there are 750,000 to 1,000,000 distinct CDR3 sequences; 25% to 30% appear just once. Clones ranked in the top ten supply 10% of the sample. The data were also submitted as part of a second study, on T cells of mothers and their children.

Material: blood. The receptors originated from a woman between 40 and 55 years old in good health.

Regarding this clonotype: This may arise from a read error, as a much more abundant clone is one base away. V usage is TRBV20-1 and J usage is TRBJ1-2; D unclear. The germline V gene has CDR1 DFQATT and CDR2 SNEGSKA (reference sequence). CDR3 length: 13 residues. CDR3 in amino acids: CSTRVEAGWGYTF. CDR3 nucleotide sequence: TGCAGTACTAGAGTGGAGGCGGGTTGGGGCTACACCTTC.

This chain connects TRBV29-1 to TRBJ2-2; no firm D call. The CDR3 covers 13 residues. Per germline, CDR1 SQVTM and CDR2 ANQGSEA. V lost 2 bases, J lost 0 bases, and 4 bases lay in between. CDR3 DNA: TGCAGCGTTGAACTGACGAACACCGGGGAGCTGTTTTTT. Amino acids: CSVELTNTGELFF.

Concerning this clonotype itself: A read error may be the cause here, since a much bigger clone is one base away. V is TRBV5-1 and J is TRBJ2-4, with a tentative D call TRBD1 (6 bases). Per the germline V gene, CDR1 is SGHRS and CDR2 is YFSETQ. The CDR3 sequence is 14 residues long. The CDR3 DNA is TGCGTCAGCAGCTTAAACCAGGGGCCTGGGGAGCAGTACTTC. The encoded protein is CVSSLNQGPGEQYF.

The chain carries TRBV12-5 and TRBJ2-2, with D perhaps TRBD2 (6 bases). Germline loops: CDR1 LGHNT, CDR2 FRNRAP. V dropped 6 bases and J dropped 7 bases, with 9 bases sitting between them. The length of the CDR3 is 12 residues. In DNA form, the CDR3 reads TGTGCTAGTGGCCCGGGGGTCGGGGAGCTGTTTTTT. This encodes CASGPGVGELFF.

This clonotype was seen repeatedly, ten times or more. The CDR3 nucleotides are TGTGCCAGCAGCTCCCTCGTCCGCAGGGACTACGAGCAGTACTTC. Its protein product is CASSSLVRRDYEQYF. The rearrangement links TRBV11-2 to TRBJ2-7, with D possibly being TRBD1 (5 bases). The V end was cut by 4 bases, the J end by 3 bases, with 16 bases between. This CDR3 region has 15 residues. From germline, CDR1 is SGHAT and CDR2 FQNNGV.

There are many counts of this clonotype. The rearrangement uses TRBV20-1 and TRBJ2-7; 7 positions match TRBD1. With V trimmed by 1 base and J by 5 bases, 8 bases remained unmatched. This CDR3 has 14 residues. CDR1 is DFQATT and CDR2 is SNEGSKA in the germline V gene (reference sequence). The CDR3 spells CSARGGQPPNEQYF. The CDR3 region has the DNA TGCAGTGCTAGAGGGGGACAGCCGCCTAACGAGCAGTACTTC.

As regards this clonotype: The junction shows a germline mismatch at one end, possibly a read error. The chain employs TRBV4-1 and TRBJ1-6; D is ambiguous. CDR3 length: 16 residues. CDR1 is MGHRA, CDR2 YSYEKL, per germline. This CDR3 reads CASNQGPRQSNSPLHF. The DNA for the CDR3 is TGCGCCAGCAACCAAGGGCCACGGCAGTCCAATTCACCCCTCCACTTT.

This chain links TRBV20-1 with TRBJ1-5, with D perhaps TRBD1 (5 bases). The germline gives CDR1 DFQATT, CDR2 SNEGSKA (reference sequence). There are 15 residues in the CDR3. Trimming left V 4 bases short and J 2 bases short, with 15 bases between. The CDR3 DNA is TGCAGTGCTAAGGAGGGGTCTATTGGCAATCAGCCCCAGCATTTT. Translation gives CSAKEGSIGNQPQHF.

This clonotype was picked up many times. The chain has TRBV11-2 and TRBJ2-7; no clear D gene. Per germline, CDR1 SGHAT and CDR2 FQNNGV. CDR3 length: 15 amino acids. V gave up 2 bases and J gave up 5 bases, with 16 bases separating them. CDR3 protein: CASSLTHADSDEQYF. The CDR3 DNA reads TGTGCCAGCAGCTTAACGCACGCTGACTCGGACGAGCAGTACTTC.

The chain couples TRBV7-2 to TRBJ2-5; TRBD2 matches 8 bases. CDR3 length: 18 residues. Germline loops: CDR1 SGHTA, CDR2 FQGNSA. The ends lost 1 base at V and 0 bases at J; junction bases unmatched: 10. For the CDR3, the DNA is TGTGCCAGCAGCTTAGTGGGAACGGGGGGGCCGTACCAAGAGACCCAGTACTTC. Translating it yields CASSLVGTGGPYQETQYF.

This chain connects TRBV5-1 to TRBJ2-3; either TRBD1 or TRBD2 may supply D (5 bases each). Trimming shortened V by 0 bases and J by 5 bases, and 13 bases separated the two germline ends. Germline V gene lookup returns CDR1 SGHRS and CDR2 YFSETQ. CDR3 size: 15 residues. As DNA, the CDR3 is TGCGCCAGCAGCTTGGCTTGGGGGTCGGGAGATACGCAGTATTTT. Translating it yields CASSLAWGSGDTQYF. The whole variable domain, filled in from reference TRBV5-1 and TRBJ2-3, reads KAGVTQTPRYLIKTRGQQVTLSCSPISGHRSVSWYQQTPGQGLQFLFEYFSETQRNKGNFPGRFSGRQFSNSRSEMNVSTLELGDSALYLCASSLAWGSGDTQYFGPGTRLTVL.

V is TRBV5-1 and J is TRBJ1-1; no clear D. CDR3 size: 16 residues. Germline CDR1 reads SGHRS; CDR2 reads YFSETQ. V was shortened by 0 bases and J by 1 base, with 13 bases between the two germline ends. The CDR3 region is CASSLDALGANTEAFF. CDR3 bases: TGCGCCAGCAGCTTGGACGCCCTTGGAGCGAACACTGAAGCTTTCTTT.

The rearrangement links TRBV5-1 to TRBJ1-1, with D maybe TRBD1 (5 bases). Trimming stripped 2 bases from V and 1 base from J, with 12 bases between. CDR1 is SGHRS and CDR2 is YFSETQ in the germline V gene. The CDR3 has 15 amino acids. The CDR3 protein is CASSFIQGANTEAFF. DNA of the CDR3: TGCGCCAGCAGCTTTATTCAGGGAGCGAACACTGAAGCTTTCTTT.

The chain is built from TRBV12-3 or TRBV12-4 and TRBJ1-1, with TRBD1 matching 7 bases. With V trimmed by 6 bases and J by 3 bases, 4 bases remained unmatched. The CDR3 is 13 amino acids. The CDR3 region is CASRTTGYTEAFF. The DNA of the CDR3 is TGTGCCAGCAGGACGACAGGGTACACTGAAGCTTTCTTT.

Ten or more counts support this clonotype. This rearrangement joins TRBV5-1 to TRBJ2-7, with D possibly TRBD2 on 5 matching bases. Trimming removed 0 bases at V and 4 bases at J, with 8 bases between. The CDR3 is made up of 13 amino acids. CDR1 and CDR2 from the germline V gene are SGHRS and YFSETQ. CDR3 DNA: TGCGCCAGCAGCTTGGAGGGAGAATACGAGCAGTACTTC. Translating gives CASSLEGEYEQYF.

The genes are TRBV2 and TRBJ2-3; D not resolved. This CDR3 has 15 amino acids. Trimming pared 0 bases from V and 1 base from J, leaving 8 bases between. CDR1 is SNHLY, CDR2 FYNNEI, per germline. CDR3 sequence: CASSEAGIGTDTQYF. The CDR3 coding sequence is TGTGCCAGCAGTGAAGCGGGGATCGGCACAGATACGCAGTATTTT.

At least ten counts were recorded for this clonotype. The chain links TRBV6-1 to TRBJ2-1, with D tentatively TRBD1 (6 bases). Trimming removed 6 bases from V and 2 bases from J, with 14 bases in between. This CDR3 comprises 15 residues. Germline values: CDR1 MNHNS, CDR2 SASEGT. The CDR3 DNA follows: TGTGCCAGCAGAACAACAGGGTCTCCCTACAATGAGCAGTTCTTC. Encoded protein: CASRTTGSPYNEQFF.

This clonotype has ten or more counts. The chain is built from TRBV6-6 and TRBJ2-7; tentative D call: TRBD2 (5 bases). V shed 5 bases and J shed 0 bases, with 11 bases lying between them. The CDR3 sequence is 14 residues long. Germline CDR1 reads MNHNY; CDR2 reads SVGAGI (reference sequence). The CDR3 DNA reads TGTGCCAGCAGTATCGGGATAGGCTCCTACGAGCAGTACTTC. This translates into CASSIGIGSYEQYF.

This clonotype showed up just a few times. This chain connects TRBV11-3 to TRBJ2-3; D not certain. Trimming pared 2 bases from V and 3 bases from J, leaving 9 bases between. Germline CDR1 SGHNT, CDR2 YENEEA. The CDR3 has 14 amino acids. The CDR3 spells CASSLMAGTDTQYF. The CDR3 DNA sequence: TGTGCCAGCAGCTTAATGGCTGGAACAGATACGCAGTATTTT. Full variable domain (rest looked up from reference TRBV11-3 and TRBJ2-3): EAGVVQSPRYKIIEKKQPVAFWCNPISGHNTLYWYLQNLGQGPELLIRYENEEAVDDSQLPKDRFSAERLKGVDSTLKIQPAELGDSAVYLCASSLMAGTDTQYFGPGTRLTVL.

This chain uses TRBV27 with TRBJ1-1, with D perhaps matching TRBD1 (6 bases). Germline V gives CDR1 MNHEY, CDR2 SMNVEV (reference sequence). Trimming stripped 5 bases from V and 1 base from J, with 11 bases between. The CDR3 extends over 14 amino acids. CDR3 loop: CASSPPQGNTEAFF. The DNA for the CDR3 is TGTGCCAGCAGTCCCCCACAGGGGAACACTGAAGCTTTCTTT.

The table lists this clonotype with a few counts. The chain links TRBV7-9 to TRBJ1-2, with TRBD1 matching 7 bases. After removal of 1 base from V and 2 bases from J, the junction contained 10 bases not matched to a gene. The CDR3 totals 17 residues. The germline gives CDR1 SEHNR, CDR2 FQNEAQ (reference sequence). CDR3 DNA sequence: TGTGCCAGCAGCTTAGGGAGGACAGGCGAGATAAACTATGGCTACACCTTC. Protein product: CASSLGRTGEINYGYTF.

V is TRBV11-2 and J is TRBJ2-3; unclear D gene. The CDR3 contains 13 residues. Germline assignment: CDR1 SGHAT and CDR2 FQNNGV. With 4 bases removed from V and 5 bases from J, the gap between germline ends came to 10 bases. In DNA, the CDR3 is TGTGCCAGCAGCTCGATAATCAGAGATACGCAGTATTTT. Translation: CASSSIIRDTQYF.

The CDR3: CASSPLPGGETYEQYF. CDR3 nucleotide sequence: TGTGCCAGCAGCCCACTTCCGGGAGGTGAAACCTACGAGCAGTACTTC. The chain combines TRBV7-9 with TRBJ2-4; 7 positions agree with TRBD2. The J call may not be correct, given that the DNA end is closer to TRBJ2-7. The germline V gene encodes CDR1 SEHNR and CDR2 FQNEAQ (reference sequence). CDR3 length equals 16 residues.

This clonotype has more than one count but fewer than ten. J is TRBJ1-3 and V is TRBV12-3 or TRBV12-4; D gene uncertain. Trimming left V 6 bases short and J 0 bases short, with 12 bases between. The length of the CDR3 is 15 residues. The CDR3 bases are TGTGCCAGCAGGGAGAGACGGAACTCTGGAAACACCATATATTTT. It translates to CASRERRNSGNTIYF.

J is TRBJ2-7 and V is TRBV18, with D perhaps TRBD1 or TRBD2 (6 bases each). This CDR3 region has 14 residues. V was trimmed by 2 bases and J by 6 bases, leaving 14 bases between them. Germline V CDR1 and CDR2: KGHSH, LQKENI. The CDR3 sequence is CASSPLGGQGEQYF. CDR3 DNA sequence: TGTGCCAGCTCACCATTGGGGGGCCAGGGCGAGCAGTACTTC.